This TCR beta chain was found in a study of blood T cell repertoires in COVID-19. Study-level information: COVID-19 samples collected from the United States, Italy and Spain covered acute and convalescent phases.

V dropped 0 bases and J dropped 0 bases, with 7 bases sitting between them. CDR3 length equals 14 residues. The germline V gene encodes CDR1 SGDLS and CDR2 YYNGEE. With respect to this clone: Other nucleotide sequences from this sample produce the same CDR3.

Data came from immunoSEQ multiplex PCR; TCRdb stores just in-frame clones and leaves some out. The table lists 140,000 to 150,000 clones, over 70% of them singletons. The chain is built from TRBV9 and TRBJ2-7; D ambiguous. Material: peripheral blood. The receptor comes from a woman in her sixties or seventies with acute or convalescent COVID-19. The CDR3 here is CASSVGGDSYEQYF. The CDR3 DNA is TGTGCCAGCAGCGTAGGAGGTGACTCCTACGAGCAGTACTTC.